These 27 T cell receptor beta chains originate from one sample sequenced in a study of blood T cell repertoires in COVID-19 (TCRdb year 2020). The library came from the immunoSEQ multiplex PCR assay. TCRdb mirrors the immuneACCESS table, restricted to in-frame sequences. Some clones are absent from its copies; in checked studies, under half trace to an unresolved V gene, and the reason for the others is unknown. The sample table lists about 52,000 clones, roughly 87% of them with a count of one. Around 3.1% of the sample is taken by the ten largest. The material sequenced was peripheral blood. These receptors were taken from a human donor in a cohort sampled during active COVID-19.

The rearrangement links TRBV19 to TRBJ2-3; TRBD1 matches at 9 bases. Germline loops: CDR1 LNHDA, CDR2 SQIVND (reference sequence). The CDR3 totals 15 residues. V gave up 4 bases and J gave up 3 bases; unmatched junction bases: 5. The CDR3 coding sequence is TGTGCCAGTAGTACACAGGGGGCAAAAACAGATACGCAGTATTTT. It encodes CASSTQGAKTDTQYF. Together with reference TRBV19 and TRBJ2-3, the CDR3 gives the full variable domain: DGGITQSPKYLFRKEGQNVTLSCEQNLNHDAMYWYRQDPGQGLRLIYYSQIVNDFQKGDIAEGYSVSREKKESFPLTVTSAQKNPTAFYLCASSTQGAKTDTQYFGPGTRLTVL.

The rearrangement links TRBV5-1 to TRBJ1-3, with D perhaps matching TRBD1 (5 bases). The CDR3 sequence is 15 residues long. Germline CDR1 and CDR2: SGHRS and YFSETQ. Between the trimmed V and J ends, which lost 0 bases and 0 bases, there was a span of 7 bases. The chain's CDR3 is CASSLDDSSGNTIYF. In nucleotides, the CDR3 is TGCGCCAGCAGCTTGGATGACAGCTCTGGAAACACCATATATTTT.

CDR3 protein: CASSLWGDRVDGYTF. CDR3 bases: TGTGCCAGCAGTTTATGGGGTGACAGGGTGGATGGCTACACCTTC. This chain joins TRBV28 and TRBJ1-2, with 7 bases matching TRBD1. Per germline, CDR1 MDHEN and CDR2 SYDVKM. The CDR3 sequence is 15 residues long. With 0 bases clipped from V and 6 bases from J, the junction kept 7 bases outside the gene matches.

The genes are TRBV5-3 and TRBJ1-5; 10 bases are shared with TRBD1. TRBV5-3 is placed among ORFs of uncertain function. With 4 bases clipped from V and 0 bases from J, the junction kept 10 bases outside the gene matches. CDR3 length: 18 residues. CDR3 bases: TGTGCCAGAAGCATAACCGGGACAGGGGACTATAGCAATCAGCCCCAGCATTTT. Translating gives CARSITGTGDYSNQPQHF.

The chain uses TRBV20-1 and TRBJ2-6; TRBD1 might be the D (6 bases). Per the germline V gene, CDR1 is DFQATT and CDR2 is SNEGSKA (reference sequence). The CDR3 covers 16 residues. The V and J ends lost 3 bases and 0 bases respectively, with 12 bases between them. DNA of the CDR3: TGCAGTGCTAGTCGTACAGGGTACTCTGGGGCCAACGTCCTGACTTTC. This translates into CSASRTGYSGANVLTF.

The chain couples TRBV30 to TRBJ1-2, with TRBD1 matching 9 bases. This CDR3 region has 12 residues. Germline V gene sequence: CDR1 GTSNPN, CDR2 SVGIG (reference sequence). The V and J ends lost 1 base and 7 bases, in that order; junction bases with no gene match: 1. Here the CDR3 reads CAWSGTGVGYTF. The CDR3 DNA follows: TGTGCCTGGAGTGGGACAGGGGTTGGCTACACCTTC.

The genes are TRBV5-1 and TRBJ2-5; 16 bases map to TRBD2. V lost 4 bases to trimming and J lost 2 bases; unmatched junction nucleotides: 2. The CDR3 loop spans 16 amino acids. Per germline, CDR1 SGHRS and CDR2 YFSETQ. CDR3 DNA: TGCGCCAGCAGCCTGGGACTAGCGGGAGGGCAAGAGACCCAGTACTTC. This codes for CASSLGLAGGQETQYF.

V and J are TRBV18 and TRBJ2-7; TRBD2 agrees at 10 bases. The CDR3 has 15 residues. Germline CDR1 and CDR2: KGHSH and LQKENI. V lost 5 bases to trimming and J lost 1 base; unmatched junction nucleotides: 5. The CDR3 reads CASSELAGVSYEQYF. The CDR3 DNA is TGTGCCAGCTCAGAGCTAGCGGGAGTTTCCTACGAGCAGTACTTC.

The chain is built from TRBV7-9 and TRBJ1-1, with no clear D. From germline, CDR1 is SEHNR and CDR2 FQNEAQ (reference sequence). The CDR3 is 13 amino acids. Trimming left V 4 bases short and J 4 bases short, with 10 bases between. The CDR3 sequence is CASSSRWATEAFF. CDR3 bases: TGTGCCAGCAGCTCCAGGTGGGCCACTGAAGCTTTCTTT.

This chain's CDR3 is CASSQGGGRRETQYF. CDR3 in DNA: TGTGCCAGCAGCCAAGGGGGGGGGCGCAGAGAGACCCAGTACTTC. This sequence joins TRBV3-1 (or the pseudogene TRBV3-2) and TRBJ2-5; maybe TRBD2 (7 bases). V shed 1 base and J shed 4 bases, with 13 bases lying between them. Per germline, CDR1 LGHDT and CDR2 YNNKEL (reference sequence). This CDR3 is 15 amino acids long.

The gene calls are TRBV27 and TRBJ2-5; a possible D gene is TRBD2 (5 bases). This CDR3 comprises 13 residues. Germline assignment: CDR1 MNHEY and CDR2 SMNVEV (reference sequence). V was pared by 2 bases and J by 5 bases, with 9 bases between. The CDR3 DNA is TGTGCCAGCAGTTTAGGCGGGTCGGAGACCCAGTACTTC. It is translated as CASSLGGSETQYF.

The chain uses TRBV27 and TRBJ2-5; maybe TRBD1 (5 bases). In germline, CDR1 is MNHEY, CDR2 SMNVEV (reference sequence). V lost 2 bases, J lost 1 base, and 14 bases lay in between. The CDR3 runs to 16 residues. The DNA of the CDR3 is TGTGCCAGCAGTTTAGGGCCAGGGATCCCCCAAGAGACCCAGTACTTC. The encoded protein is CASSLGPGIPQETQYF.

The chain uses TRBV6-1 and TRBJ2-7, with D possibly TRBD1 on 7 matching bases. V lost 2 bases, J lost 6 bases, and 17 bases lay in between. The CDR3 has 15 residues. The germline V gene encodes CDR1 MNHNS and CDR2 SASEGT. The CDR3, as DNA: TGTGCCAGCAGTGAACGGAGGGGGCATTACGGCGAGCAGTACTTC. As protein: CASSERRGHYGEQYF.

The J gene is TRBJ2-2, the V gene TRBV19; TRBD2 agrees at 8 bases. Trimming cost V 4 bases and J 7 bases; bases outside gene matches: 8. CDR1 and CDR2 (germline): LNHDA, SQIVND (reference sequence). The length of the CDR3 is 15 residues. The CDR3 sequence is CASSSKGLAVGELFF. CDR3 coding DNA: TGTGCCAGTAGTAGTAAAGGACTAGCAGTCGGGGAGCTGTTTTTT.

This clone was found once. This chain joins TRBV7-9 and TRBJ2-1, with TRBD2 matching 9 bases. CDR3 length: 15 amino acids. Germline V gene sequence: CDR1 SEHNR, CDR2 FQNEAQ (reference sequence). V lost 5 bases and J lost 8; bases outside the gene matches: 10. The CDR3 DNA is TGTGCCAGCAGCATACGAGCGGGACTAGCCGATGAGCAGTTCTTC. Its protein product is CASSIRAGLADEQFF.

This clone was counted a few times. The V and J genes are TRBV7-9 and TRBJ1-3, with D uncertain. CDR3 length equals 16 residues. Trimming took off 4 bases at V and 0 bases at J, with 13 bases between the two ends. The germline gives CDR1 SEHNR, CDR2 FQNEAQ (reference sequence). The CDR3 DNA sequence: TGTGCCAGCAGCTCCGTGACTGTTAGCTCTGGAAACACCATATATTTT. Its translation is CASSSVTVSSGNTIYF.

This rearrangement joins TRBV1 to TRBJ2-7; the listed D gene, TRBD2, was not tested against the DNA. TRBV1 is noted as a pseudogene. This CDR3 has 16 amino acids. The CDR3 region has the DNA TGCACCAGCAGGACCTCCCGAAGCGGGGTTGACGGAGAGCAGTACTTC. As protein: CTSRTSRSGVDGEQYF.

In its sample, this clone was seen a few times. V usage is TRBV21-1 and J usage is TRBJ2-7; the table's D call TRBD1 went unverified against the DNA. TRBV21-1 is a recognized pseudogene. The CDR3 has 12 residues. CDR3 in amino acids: CASSRDRDEQYF. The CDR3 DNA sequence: TGTGCCAGCAGCCGGGACAGGGACGAGCAGTACTTC.

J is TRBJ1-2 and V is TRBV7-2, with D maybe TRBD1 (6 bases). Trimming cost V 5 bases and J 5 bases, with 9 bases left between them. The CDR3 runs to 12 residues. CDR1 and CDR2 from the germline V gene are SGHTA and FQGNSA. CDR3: CASSTGQYGYTF. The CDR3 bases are TGTGCCAGCAGCACTGGACAGTATGGCTACACCTTC. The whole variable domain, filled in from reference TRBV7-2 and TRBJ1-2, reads GAGVSQSPSNKVTEKGKDVELRCDPISGHTALYWYRQSLGQGLEFLIYFQGNSAPDKSGLPSDRFSAERTGGSVSTLTIQRTQQEDSAVYLCASSTGQYGYTFGSGTRLTVV.

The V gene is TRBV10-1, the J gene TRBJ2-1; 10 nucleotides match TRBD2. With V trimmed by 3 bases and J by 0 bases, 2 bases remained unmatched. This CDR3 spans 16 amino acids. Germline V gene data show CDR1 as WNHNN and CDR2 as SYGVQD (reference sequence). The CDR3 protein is CASSDSGRISYNEQFF. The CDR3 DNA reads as TGCGCCAGCAGTGATAGCGGGAGGATCTCCTACAATGAGCAGTTCTTC.

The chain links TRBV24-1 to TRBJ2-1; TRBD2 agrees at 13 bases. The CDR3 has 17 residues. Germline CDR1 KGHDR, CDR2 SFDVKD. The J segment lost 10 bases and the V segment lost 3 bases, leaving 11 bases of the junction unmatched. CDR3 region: CATSDPLTSGRSYEQFF. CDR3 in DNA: TGTGCCACCAGTGATCCCTTGACTAGCGGGAGGTCATACGAGCAGTTCTTC.

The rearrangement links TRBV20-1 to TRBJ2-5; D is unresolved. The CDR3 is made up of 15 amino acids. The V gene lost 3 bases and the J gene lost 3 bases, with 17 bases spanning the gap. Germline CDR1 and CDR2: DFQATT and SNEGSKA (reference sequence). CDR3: CSASFMAVFKETQYF. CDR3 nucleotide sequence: TGCAGTGCTAGTTTTATGGCGGTGTTTAAAGAGACCCAGTACTTC.

CDR3 nucleotide sequence: TGTGCCAGCAGCTTAACAGGGTTTTTGGGCAATCAGCCCCAGCATTTT. This codes for CASSLTGFLGNQPQHF. The gene calls are TRBV7-8 and TRBJ1-5; D possibly corresponds to TRBD1 (6 bases). Trimming cost V 2 bases and J 2 bases, with 13 bases left between them. Germline assignment: CDR1 SGHVS and CDR2 FQNEAQ. CDR3 size: 16 residues.

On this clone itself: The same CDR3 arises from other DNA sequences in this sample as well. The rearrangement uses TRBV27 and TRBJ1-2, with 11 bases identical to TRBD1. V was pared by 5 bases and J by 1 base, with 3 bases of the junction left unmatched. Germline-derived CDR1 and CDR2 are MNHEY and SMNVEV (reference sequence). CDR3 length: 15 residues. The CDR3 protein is CASSGTGGNNYGYTF. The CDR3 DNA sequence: TGTGCCAGCAGTGGGACAGGGGGGAATAACTATGGCTACACCTTC.

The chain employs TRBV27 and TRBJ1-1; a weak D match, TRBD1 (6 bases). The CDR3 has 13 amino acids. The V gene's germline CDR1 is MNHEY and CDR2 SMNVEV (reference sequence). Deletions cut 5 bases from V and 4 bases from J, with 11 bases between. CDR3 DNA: TGTGCCAGCAGTGTTACAGGGAGCACTGAAGCTTTCTTT. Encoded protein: CASSVTGSTEAFF.

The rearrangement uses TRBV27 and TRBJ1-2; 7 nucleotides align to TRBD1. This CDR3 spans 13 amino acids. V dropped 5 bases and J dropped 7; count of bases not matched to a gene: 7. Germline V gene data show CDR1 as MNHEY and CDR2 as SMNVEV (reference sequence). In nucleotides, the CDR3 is TGTGCCAGCAGTAAGACAGGGTTGGGTGGCTACACCTTC. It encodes CASSKTGLGGYTF.

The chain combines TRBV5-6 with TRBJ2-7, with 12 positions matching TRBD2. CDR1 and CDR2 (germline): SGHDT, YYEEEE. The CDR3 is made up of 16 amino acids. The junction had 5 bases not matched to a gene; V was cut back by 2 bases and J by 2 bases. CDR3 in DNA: TGTGCCAGCAGCTTAAGACTAGCGGGAGTGGCCTACGAGCAGTACTTC. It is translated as CASSLRLAGVAYEQYF.